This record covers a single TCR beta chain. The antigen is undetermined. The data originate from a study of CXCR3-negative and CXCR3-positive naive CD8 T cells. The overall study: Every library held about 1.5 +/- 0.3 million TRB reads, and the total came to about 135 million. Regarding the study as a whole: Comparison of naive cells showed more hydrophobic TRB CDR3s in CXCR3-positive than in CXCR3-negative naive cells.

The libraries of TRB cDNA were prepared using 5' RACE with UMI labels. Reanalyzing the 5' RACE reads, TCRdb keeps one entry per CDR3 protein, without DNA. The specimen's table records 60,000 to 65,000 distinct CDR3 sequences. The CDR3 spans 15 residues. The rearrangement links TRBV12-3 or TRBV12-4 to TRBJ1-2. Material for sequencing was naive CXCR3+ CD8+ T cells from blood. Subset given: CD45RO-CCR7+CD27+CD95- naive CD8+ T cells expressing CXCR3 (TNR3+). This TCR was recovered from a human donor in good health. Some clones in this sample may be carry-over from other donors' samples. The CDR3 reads CASSLRFARDSGYTF.